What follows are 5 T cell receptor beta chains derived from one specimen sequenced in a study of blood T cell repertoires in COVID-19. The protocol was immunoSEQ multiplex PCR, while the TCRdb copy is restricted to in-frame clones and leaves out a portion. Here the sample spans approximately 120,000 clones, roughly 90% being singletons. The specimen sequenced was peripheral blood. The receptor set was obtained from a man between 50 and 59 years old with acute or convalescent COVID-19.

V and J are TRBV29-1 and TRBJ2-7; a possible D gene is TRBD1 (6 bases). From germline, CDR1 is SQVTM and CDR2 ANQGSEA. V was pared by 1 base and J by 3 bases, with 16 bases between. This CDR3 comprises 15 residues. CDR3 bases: TGCAGCGTTGAAGTCATTGGTCAGGGGAGCTACGAGCAGTACTTC. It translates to CSVEVIGQGSYEQYF.

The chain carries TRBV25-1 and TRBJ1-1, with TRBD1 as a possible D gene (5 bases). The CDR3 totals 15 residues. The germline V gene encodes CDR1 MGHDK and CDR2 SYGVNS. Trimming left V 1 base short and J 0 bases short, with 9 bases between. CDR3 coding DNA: TGTGCCAGCAGTGAATCGGGGGAGATGAACACTGAAGCTTTCTTT. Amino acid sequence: CASSESGEMNTEAFF.

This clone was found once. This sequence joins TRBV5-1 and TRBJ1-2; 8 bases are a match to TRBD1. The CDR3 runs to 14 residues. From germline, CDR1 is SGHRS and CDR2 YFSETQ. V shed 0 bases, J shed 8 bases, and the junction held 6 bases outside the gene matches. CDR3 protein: CASSLGTGLGGYTF. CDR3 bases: TGCGCCAGCAGCTTGGGGACAGGGCTAGGAGGCTACACCTTC.

CDR3 protein: CASSLGPGTEAFF. The CDR3 nucleotides are TGCGCCAGCAGCCTCGGCCCGGGGACTGAAGCTTTCTTT. The V call is TRBV5-1, the J call TRBJ1-1; D is ambiguous. Trimming removed 4 bases from V and 5 bases from J, with 12 bases in between. This CDR3 region has 13 residues. Germline values: CDR1 SGHRS, CDR2 YFSETQ.

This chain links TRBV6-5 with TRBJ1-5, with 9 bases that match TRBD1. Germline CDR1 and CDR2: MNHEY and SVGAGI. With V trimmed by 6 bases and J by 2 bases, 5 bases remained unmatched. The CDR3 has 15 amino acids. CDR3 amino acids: CASSLDRGGNQPQHF. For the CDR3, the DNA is TGTGCCAGCAGCCTGGACAGGGGTGGCAATCAGCCCCAGCATTTT.